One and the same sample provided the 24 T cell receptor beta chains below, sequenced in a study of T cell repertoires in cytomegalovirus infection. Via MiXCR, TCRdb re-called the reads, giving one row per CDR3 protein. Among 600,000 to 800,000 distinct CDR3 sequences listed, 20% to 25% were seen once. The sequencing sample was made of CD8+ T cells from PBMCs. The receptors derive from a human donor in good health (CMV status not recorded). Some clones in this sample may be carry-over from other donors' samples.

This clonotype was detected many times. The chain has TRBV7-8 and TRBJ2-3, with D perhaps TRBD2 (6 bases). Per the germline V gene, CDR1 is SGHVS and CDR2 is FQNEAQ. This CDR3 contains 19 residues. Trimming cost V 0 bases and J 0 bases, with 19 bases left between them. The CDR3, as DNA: TGTGCCAGCAGCTTAGCAGGACTCAGTTTGGGGGGAAGCACAGATACGCAGTATTTT. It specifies CASSLAGLSLGGSTDTQYF.

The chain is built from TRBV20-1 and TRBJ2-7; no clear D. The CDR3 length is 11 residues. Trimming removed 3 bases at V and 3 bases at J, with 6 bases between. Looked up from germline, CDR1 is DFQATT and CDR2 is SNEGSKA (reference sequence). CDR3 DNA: TGCAGTGCTAGCTTAGTCTACGAGCAGTACGTC. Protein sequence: CSASLVYEQYV.

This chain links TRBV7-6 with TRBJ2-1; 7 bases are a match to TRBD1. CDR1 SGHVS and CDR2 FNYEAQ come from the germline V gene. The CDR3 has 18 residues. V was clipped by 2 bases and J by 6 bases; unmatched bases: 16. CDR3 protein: CASSLLPLHRQGGNEQFF. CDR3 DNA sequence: TGTGCCAGCAGCTTACTCCCATTACACCGACAGGGCGGCAATGAGCAGTTCTTC.

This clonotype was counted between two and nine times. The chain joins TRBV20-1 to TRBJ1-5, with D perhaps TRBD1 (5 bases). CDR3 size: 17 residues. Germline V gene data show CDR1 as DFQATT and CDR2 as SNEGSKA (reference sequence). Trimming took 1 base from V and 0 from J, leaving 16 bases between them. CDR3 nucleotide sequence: TGCAGTGCTAGAGTGGGCCTGACAAGGGGTAGCAATCAGCCCCAGCATTTT. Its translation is CSARVGLTRGSNQPQHF.

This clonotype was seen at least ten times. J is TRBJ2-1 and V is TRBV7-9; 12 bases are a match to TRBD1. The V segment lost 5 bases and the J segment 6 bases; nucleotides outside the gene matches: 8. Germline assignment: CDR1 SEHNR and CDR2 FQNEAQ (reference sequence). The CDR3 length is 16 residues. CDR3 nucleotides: TGTGCCAGCAGCATACCCGGGACAGGGGGCTTCAATGAGCAGTTCTTC. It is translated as CASSIPGTGGFNEQFF. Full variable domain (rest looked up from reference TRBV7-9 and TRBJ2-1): DTGVSQNPRHKITKRGQNVTFRCDPISEHNRLYWYRQTLGQGPEFLTYFQNEAQLEKSRLLSDRFSAERPKGSFSTLEIQRTEQGDSAMYLCASSIPGTGGFNEQFFGPGTRLTVL.

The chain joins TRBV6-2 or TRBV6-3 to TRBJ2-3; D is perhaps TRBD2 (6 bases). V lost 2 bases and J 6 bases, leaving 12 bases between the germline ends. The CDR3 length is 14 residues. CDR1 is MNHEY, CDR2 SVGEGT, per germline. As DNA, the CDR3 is TGTGCCAGCAGTTACCTAAGGAGGGAGGATACGCAGTATTTT. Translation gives CASSYLRREDTQYF.

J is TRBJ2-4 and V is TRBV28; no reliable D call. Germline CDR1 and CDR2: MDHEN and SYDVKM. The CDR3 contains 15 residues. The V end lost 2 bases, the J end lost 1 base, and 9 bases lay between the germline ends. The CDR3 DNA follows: TGTGCCAGCAGTTTAAGGTGGACGGCCAAAAACATTCAGTACTTC. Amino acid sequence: CASSLRWTAKNIQYF.

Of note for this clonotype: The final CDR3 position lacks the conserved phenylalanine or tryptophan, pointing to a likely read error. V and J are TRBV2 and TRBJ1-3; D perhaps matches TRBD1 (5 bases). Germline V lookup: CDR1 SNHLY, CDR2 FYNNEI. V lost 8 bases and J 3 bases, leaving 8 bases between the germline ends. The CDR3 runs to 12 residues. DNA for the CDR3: TGTGCCAGCCGGGACGGTGGAAACACCATATATTAT. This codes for CASRDGGNTIYY.

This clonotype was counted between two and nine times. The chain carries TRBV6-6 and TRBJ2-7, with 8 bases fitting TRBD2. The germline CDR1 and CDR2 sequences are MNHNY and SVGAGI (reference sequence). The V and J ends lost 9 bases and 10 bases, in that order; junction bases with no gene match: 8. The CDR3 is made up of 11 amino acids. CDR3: CASVARGVQYV. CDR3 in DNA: TGTGCCAGTGTAGCGCGGGGGGTCCAGTACGTC.

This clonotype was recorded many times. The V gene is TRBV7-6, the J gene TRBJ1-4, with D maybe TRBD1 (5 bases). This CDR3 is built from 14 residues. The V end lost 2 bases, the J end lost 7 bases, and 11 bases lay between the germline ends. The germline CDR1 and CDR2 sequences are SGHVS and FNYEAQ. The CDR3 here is CASSLSGGVEKLFF. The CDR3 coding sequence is TGTGCCAGCAGCTTATCGGGAGGGGTTGAAAAACTGTTTTTT. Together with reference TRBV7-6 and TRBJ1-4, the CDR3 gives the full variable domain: GAGVSQSPRYKVTKRGQDVALRCDPISGHVSLYWYRQALGQGPEFLTYFNYEAQQDKSGLPNDRFSAERPEGSISTLTIQRTEQRDSAMYRCASSLSGGVEKLFFGSGTQLSVL.

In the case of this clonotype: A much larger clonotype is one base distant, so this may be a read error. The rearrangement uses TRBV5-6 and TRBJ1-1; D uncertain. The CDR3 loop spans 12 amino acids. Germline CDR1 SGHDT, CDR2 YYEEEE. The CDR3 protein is CASSLSETVAFF. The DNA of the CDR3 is TGTGCCAGCAGCTTGTCGGAGACTGTAGCTTTCTTT.

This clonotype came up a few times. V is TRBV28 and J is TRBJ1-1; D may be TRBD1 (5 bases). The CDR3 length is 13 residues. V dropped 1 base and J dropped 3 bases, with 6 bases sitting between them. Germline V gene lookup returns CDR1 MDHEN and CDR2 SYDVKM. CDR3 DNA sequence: TGTGCCAGCAGTTTATTAGGGGACACTGAAGCTTTCTTT. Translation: CASSLLGDTEAFF.

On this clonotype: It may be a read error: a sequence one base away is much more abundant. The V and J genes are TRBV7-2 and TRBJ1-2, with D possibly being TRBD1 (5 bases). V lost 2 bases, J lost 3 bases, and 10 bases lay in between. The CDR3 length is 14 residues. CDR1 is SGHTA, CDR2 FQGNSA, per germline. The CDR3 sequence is CASSLRGGDYGYTF. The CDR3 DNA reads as TGTGCCAGCAGCTTACGCGGGGGGGACTATGGCTACACCTTC.

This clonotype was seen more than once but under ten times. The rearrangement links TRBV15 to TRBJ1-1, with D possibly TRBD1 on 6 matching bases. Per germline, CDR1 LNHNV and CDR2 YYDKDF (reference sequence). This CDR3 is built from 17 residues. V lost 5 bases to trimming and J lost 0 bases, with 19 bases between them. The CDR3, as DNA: TGTGCCACCAGCCCCTTCCGGACAGCGGAACTGAACACTGAAGCTTTCTTT. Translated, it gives CATSPFRTAELNTEAFF.

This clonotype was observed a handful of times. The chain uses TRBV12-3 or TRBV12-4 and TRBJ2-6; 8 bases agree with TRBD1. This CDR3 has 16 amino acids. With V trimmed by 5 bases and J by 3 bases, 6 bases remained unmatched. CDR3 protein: CASSPTTGDGANVLTF. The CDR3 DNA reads TGTGCCAGCAGTCCAACGACAGGGGATGGGGCCAACGTCCTGACTTTC.

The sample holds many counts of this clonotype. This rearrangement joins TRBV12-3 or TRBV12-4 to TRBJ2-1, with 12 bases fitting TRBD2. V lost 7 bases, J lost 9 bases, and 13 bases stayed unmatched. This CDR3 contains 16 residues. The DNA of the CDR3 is TGTGCCAGCAACTCGACTAGCGGGGGTACCCATGGTGAGCAGTTCTTC. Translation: CASNSTSGGTHGEQFF.

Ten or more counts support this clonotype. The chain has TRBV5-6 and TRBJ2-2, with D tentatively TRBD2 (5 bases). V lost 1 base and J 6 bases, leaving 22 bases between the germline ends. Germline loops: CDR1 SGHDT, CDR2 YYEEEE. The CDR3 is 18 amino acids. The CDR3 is CASSLLEASKRRAGELFF. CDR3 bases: TGTGCCAGCAGCTTGTTGGAGGCGTCTAAACGGCGGGCCGGGGAGCTGTTTTTT.

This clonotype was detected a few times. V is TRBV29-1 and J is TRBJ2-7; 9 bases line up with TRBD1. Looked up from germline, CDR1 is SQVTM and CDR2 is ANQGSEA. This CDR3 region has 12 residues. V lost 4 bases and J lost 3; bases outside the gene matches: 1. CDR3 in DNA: TGCAGCGTTGGGACAGGGGTCTACGAGCAGTACTTC. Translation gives CSVGTGVYEQYF.

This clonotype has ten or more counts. The CDR3 DNA follows: TGTGCCAGCAGCTTAGGGGTTGGCGGGGTCATGAACACTGAAGCTTTCTTT. Translating it yields CASSLGVGGVMNTEAFF. The genes are TRBV7-9 and TRBJ1-1; D is unclear. With 1 base removed from V and 0 bases from J, the gap between germline ends came to 15 bases. The CDR3 extends over 17 amino acids. Germline V gene data show CDR1 as SEHNR and CDR2 as FQNEAQ (reference sequence).

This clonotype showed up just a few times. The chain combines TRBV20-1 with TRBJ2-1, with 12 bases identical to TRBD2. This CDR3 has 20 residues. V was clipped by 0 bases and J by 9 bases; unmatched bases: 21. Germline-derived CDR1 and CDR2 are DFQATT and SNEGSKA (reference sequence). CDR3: CSARDLNPDPSGGALAEQFF. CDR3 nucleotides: TGCAGTGCTAGAGACCTTAACCCGGATCCTAGCGGGGGGGCCCTCGCTGAGCAGTTCTTC.

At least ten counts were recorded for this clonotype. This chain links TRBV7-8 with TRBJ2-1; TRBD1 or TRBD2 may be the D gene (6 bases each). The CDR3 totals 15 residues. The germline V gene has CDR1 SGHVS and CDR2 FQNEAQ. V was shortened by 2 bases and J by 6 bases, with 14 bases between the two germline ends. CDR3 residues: CASSLLVGGINEQFF. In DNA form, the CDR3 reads TGTGCCAGCAGCTTATTGGTCGGGGGCATCAATGAGCAGTTCTTC.

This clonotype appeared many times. The CDR3 region has the DNA TGTGCCAGCAGCCTCAAGTCCGCGGGGGGGCTCCACGAGCAGTACTTC. Its translation is CASSLKSAGGLHEQYF. The genes are TRBV7-6 and TRBJ2-7; 9 positions agree with TRBD2. V shed 5 bases, J shed 5 bases, and the junction held 13 bases outside the gene matches. The CDR3 spans 16 residues. Germline V lookup: CDR1 SGHVS, CDR2 FNYEAQ.

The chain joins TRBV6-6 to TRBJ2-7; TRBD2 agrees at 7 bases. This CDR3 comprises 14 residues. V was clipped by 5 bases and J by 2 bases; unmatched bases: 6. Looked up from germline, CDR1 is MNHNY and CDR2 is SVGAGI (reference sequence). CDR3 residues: CASSTPAGAYEQYF. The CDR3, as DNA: TGTGCCAGCAGTACCCCGGCGGGGGCCTACGAGCAGTACTTC.

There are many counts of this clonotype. The CDR3 protein is CASSLGRNSGNTIYF. CDR3 DNA sequence: TGTGCCAGCAGCTTAGGGCGTAACTCTGGAAACACCATATATTTT. The J gene is TRBJ1-3, the V gene TRBV7-2; no reliable D call. The CDR3 contains 15 residues. Germline CDR1 SGHTA, CDR2 FQGNSA. Trimming took 1 base from V and 0 from J, leaving 7 bases between them.